These 32 T cell receptor beta chains share one sample of origin, sequenced in a study of T cells after yellow fever vaccination. Using its own MiXCR run on the 5' RACE reads, TCRdb lists one record per CDR3 protein. The table lists approximately 600,000 distinct CDR3 sequences, around an eighth of them singletons. The sample in question was PBMCs, obtained on the day of the yellow fever booster vaccination. Receptor source: a man younger than 45 who received the YFV17D yellow fever vaccine.

This chain connects TRBV23-1 to TRBJ2-4; the D gene could be TRBD1 or TRBD2 (6 bases each). TRBV23-1 is identified as an open reading frame with a role that is uncertain. The CDR3 extends over 15 amino acids. V lost 11 bases to trimming and J lost 1 base, with 18 bases between them. The CDR3 spells CARGGLGSAKNIQYF. The DNA of the CDR3 is TGCGCCCGAGGGGGGTTAGGTTCGGCCAAAAACATTCAGTACTTC.

In this sample, this clonotype turned up a few times. This sequence joins TRBV20-1 and TRBJ2-5; 7 nucleotides agree with TRBD2. CDR1 DFQATT and CDR2 SNEGSKA come from the germline V gene (reference sequence). The CDR3 is 15 amino acids. V lost 5 bases to trimming and J lost 1 base; unmatched junction nucleotides: 10. DNA for the CDR3: TGCAGTGCTTTTTCGGGAGGCCTCCCCCAAGAGACCCAGTACTTC. This encodes CSAFSGGLPQETQYF.

This clonotype was seen only a few times. The chain uses TRBV3-1 and TRBJ1-5; D remains ambiguous. This CDR3 contains 15 residues. In germline, CDR1 is LGHDT, CDR2 YNNKEL (reference sequence). V lost 2 bases to trimming and J lost 0 bases, with 8 bases between them. The CDR3 sequence: CASSQRGVSNQPQHF. The CDR3 bases are TGTGCCAGCAGCCAACGGGGTGTTAGCAATCAGCCCCAGCATTTT.

The rearrangement uses TRBV12-3 or TRBV12-4 and TRBJ2-3; D call uncertain. Trimming removed 4 bases at V and 0 bases at J, with 8 bases between. The CDR3 totals 14 residues. This CDR3 reads CASSSVGSTDTQYF. CDR3 bases: TGTGCCAGCAGTTCGGTCGGCAGCACAGATACGCAGTATTTT.

The CDR3 DNA follows: TGTGCCAGCAGCTTCGATTCCTCTGGAAACACCATATATTTT. Translated: CASSFDSSGNTIYF. This chain joins TRBV7-2 and TRBJ1-3; D not resolved. The CDR3 spans 14 residues. The germline V gene encodes CDR1 SGHTA and CDR2 FQGNSA. The germline V and J ends were trimmed by 3 bases and 0 bases, with 6 bases remaining between them.

This clonotype turned up a few times. J is TRBJ2-2 and V is TRBV5-5; D remains ambiguous. The CDR3 extends over 12 amino acids. The germline V and J ends were trimmed by 4 bases and 8 bases, with 9 bases remaining between them. Germline CDR1 is SGHKS and CDR2 is YYEKEE (reference sequence). CDR3 sequence (DNA): TGTGCCAGCAGCCCCCACCCGGGGGAGCTGTTTTTT. This codes for CASSPHPGELFF.

In this sample, this clonotype turned up a few times. This chain uses TRBV19 with TRBJ1-2, with 11 bases lining up with TRBD1. Germline V gene lookup returns CDR1 LNHDA and CDR2 SQIVND (reference sequence). The CDR3 totals 15 residues. Trimming took 3 bases from V and 8 from J; bases not matched to a gene: 8. The CDR3 DNA sequence: TGTGCCAGTAGTATCCCTGGACAGGGGGCGCTCGGCTACACCTTC. Translating gives CASSIPGQGALGYTF.

The chain is built from TRBV7-9 and TRBJ2-1; D possibly corresponds to TRBD2 (5 bases). Germline CDR1 is SEHNR and CDR2 is FQNEAQ (reference sequence). Trimming left V 5 bases short and J 7 bases short, with 18 bases between. This CDR3 is built from 15 residues. The CDR3 region is CASSNLAMRANEQFF. Written as DNA, the CDR3 is TGTGCCAGCAGCAACTTAGCAATGAGGGCAAATGAGCAGTTCTTC.

This clonotype came up a few times. The V call is TRBV20-1, the J call TRBJ2-7, with 8 bases matching TRBD1. The ends lost 3 bases at V and 4 bases at J; junction bases unmatched: 5. Germline V CDR1 and CDR2: DFQATT, SNEGSKA (reference sequence). This CDR3 is 13 amino acids long. The CDR3 region is CSARGRGLYEQYF. The CDR3, as DNA: TGCAGTGCTAGGGGCAGGGGGCTGTACGAGCAGTACTTC.

The chain is built from TRBV10-3 and TRBJ2-5; no reliable D call. The CDR3 loop spans 12 amino acids. Trimming pared 0 bases from V and 5 bases from J, leaving 4 bases between. Germline V gives CDR1 ENHRY, CDR2 SYGVKD. The CDR3 nucleotides are TGTGCCATCAGTGAGTCGAGGGAGACCCAGTACTTC. Translation gives CAISESRETQYF.

CDR3 residues: CASSPNHGNTEAFF. The CDR3 region has the DNA TGCGCCAGCAGCCCGAATCATGGGAACACTGAAGCTTTCTTT. The chain combines TRBV5-1 with TRBJ1-1; D call uncertain. The CDR3 sequence is 14 residues long. CDR1 is SGHRS, CDR2 YFSETQ, per germline. Trimming took 4 bases from V and 1 from J, leaving 11 bases between them.

The chain recombines TRBV5-4 with TRBJ2-2; D gene uncertain. Germline CDR1 is SGHNT and CDR2 is YYREEE (reference sequence). The CDR3 runs 13 residues. The CDR3 is CALRNRDTGELFF. CDR3 DNA sequence: TGTGCTCTGAGGAATCGGGACACCGGGGAGCTGTTTTTT.

The rearrangement joins TRBV20-1 to TRBJ2-5, with D maybe TRBD2 (5 bases). Germline CDR1 and CDR2: DFQATT and SNEGSKA (reference sequence). The ends were cut back, 4 bases at V and 4 bases at J, with 16 bases in the middle. This CDR3 comprises 14 residues. CDR3 sequence: CSANTGWWGETQYF. In nucleotides, the CDR3 is TGCAGTGCTAATACGGGGTGGTGGGGAGAGACCCAGTACTTC.

The sample holds a few counts of this clonotype. The chain combines TRBV18 with TRBJ1-1; possibly TRBD1 for D (6 bases). This CDR3 is 14 amino acids long. Germline V gene data show CDR1 as KGHSH and CDR2 as LQKENI. Trimming shortened V by 3 bases and J by 3 bases, and 11 bases separated the two germline ends. The CDR3 region is CASSPGPGDTEAFF. The CDR3 DNA reads TGTGCCAGCTCACCGGGCCCAGGGGACACTGAAGCTTTCTTT. Together with reference TRBV18 and TRBJ1-1, the CDR3 gives the full variable domain: NAGVMQNPRHLVRRRGQEARLRCSPMKGHSHVYWYRQLPEEGLKFMVYLQKENIIDESGMPKERFSAEFPKEGPSILRIQQVVRGDSAAYFCASSPGPGDTEAFFGQGTRLTVV.

The chain recombines TRBV28 with TRBJ2-3, with TRBD2 as a possible D gene (5 bases). The germline CDR1 and CDR2 sequences are MDHEN and SYDVKM. The CDR3 spans 13 residues. Deletions cut 10 bases from V and 1 base from J, with 12 bases between. The CDR3 spells CATTLSGTDTQYF. CDR3 bases: TGTGCCACCACCCTTAGCGGCACAGATACGCAGTATTTT.

V usage is TRBV5-4 and J usage is TRBJ1-4, with D unclear. Trimming stripped 1 base from V and 7 bases from J, with 14 bases between. Germline values: CDR1 SGHNT, CDR2 YYREEE (reference sequence). The CDR3 is made up of 15 amino acids. CDR3 sequence reads: CASSLKGRLSEKLFF. DNA of the CDR3: TGTGCCAGCAGCTTGAAAGGGAGGCTTAGTGAAAAACTGTTTTTT.

V gene TRBV20-1 combines with J gene TRBJ2-3; 7 bases align to TRBD2. CDR1 and CDR2 from the germline V gene are DFQATT and SNEGSKA (reference sequence). J gave up 2 bases and V 7 bases, and 12 bases lay outside the gene matches. The CDR3 is 15 amino acids. The CDR3 reads CSGSKAGENTDTQYF. The CDR3 nucleotides read TGCAGTGGATCGAAGGCGGGGGAAAACACAGATACGCAGTATTTT.

This chain joins TRBV18 and TRBJ1-2; 7 nucleotides line up with TRBD1. Looked up from germline, CDR1 is KGHSH and CDR2 is LQKENI. Trimming cost V 3 bases and J 8 bases; bases outside gene matches: 15. This CDR3 contains 16 residues. CDR3 protein: CASSPPGQAPYNGYTF. The CDR3 DNA reads as TGTGCCAGCTCACCTCCCGGACAGGCTCCCTACAACGGCTACACCTTC.

The chain combines TRBV18 with TRBJ2-3; TRBD1 agrees at 9 bases. Germline lookup yields CDR1 KGHSH and CDR2 LQKENI. The CDR3 sequence is 15 residues long. V was pared by 0 bases and J by 10 bases, with 8 bases of the junction left unmatched. In DNA, the CDR3 is TGTGCCAGCTCACCACCGGCGGGGACAGGGCCCCCGCAGTATTTT. Protein sequence: CASSPPAGTGPPQYF. Drawing the rest from reference TRBV18 and TRBJ2-3, the complete variable domain is NAGVMQNPRHLVRRRGQEARLRCSPMKGHSHVYWYRQLPEEGLKFMVYLQKENIIDESGMPKERFSAEFPKEGPSILRIQQVVRGDSAAYFCASSPPAGTGPPQYFGPGTRLTVL.

CDR3 residues: CASSLGGGSGRAGEQFF. The CDR3 nucleotides are TGTGCCAGCAGCTTAGGAGGCGGTAGCGGGAGGGCCGGTGAGCAGTTCTTC. The chain joins TRBV7-4 to TRBJ2-1; TRBD2 agrees at 11 bases. Germline CDR1 is SGHVT and CDR2 is SQSDAQ. V lost 1 base, J lost 9 bases, and 11 bases stayed unmatched. The CDR3 is made up of 17 amino acids.

This clonotype was picked up a small number of times. The chain couples TRBV20-1 to TRBJ2-7; TRBD2 aligns across 10 bases. The CDR3 has 13 residues. CDR1 DFQATT and CDR2 SNEGSKA come from the germline V gene (reference sequence). Trimming removed 4 bases from V and 3 bases from J; junction bases left unmatched: 3. The CDR3 loop is CSAKASGSYEQYF. In DNA form, the CDR3 reads TGCAGTGCTAAGGCTAGCGGGAGCTACGAGCAGTACTTC.

This clonotype occurred a few times. The genes are TRBV29-1 and TRBJ2-1; 9 nucleotides match TRBD1. The trim removed 6 bases at V and 5 bases at J, leaving 11 bases unmatched. The germline V gene encodes CDR1 SQVTM and CDR2 ANQGSEA. The CDR3 length is 15 residues. In DNA form, the CDR3 reads TGCAGCGTGGAACCGGGACAGGGTTTAAACAATGAGCAGTTCTTC. Translation: CSVEPGQGLNNEQFF.

This chain links TRBV30 with TRBJ2-1, with D unresolved. Trimming stripped 0 bases from V and 0 bases from J, with 9 bases between. Germline CDR1 reads GTSNPN; CDR2 reads SVGIG (reference sequence). The CDR3 is made up of 15 amino acids. The CDR3 reads CAWSVAVSSYNEQFF. CDR3 nucleotide sequence: TGTGCCTGGAGTGTAGCCGTGAGCTCCTACAATGAGCAGTTCTTC.

This clonotype was counted a few times. The gene calls are TRBV5-5 and TRBJ2-1, with 7 bases fitting TRBD2. The CDR3 spans 14 residues. The J segment lost 6 bases and the V segment lost 7 bases, leaving 10 bases of the junction unmatched. Germline V lookup: CDR1 SGHKS, CDR2 YYEKEE (reference sequence). DNA of the CDR3: TGTGCCAGCCCCGGGACTACAGTCGGCAATGAGCAGTTCTTC. Protein product: CASPGTTVGNEQFF.

This clonotype was detected only a few times. The chain recombines TRBV5-1 with TRBJ2-1; 7 bases fit TRBD1. CDR1 is SGHRS, CDR2 YFSETQ, per germline. This CDR3 is built from 13 residues. V was clipped by 4 bases and J by 13 bases; unmatched bases: 11. CDR3 sequence reads: CASSPGQENVQFF. The CDR3 coding sequence is TGCGCCAGCAGCCCCGGACAGGAGAATGTCCAGTTCTTC.

In DNA form, the CDR3 reads TGTGCCAGCAGCCCCAAGGAGGGCCCCAATGAGCAGTTCTTC. As protein: CASSPKEGPNEQFF. The V call is TRBV7-6, the J call TRBJ2-1; the D gene is possibly TRBD2 (6 bases). Germline CDR1 and CDR2: SGHVS and FNYEAQ. The CDR3 contains 14 residues. V lost 5 bases and J lost 6, with 14 bases in between.

This clonotype was seen more than once but under ten times. CDR3 sequence: CSAFLQSPYEQYF. CDR3 nucleotide sequence: TGCAGTGCTTTCCTTCAGTCCCCCTACGAGCAGTACTTC. The chain recombines TRBV20-1 with TRBJ2-7; unclear D gene. CDR1 is DFQATT and CDR2 is SNEGSKA in the germline V gene (reference sequence). Trimming shortened V by 5 bases and J by 2 bases, and 13 bases separated the two germline ends. The CDR3 consists of 13 residues.

This clonotype has only a few counts. The chain recombines TRBV28 with TRBJ2-4, with unresolved D. V was pared by 4 bases and J by 3 bases, with 16 bases between. The germline V gene has CDR1 MDHEN and CDR2 SYDVKM. CDR3 length: 16 residues. CDR3: CASSSEPSPYKNIQYF. The CDR3 coding sequence is TGTGCCAGCAGTTCAGAGCCGAGCCCTTACAAAAACATTCAGTACTTC.

Only a few counts were recorded for this clonotype. J is TRBJ2-3 and V is TRBV6-1; no clear D. V lost 5 bases, J lost 10 bases, and 4 bases lay in between. The CDR3 extends over 9 amino acids. CDR1 MNHNS and CDR2 SASEGT come from the germline V gene. The CDR3 region has the DNA TGTGCCAGCAGTCCCGCGCAGTATTTT. Translated, it gives CASSPAQYF.

This clonotype was seen a few times. The V gene is TRBV4-3, the J gene TRBJ2-4, with no clear D. The CDR3 spans 16 residues. V was pared by 0 bases and J by 0 bases, with 9 bases between. Germline V gene sequence: CDR1 LGHNA, CDR2 YSLEER. CDR3 DNA: TGCGCCAGCAGCCAAGACCCCGGGCTAGCCAAAAACATTCAGTACTTC. It encodes CASSQDPGLAKNIQYF.

Only a few counts were recorded for this clonotype. The V gene is TRBV5-4, the J gene TRBJ1-2; D is ambiguous. There are 15 residues in the CDR3. The V end was cut by 1 base, the J end by 7 bases, with 17 bases between. Germline V gene data show CDR1 as SGHNT and CDR2 as YYREEE (reference sequence). In DNA form, the CDR3 reads TGTGCCAGCAGCTTGCCGGCGGCGCGGGGAGTTGGCTACACCTTC. As protein: CASSLPAARGVGYTF.

The sample holds a few counts of this clonotype. The rearrangement uses TRBV10-3 and TRBJ2-3, with unresolved D. There are 14 residues in the CDR3. The V end lost 2 bases, the J end lost 7 bases, and 13 bases lay between the germline ends. CDR1 and CDR2 from the germline V gene are ENHRY and SYGVKD. CDR3 protein: CAISEEVRRNTQYF. The CDR3 DNA reads TGTGCCATCAGTGAGGAAGTCAGGCGGAATACGCAGTATTTT.